One and the same sample provided the 9 T cell receptor beta chains below, sequenced in a study of blood T cell repertoires in COVID-19. TCRdb's copy holds only in-frame clones and misses some; the assay was immunoSEQ multiplex PCR. Counted here are 300,000 to 400,000 clones, roughly 90% occurring once; the ten biggest clones make up more than 0.9%. Sequenced input: PBMCs or T cells enriched from blood (not recorded which). These TCRs come from a woman in her twenties or thirties with acute COVID-19.

The chain employs TRBV6-4 and TRBJ2-1, with D tentatively TRBD2 (7 bases). Germline values: CDR1 MRHNA, CDR2 SNTAGT. The CDR3 totals 15 residues. V was clipped by 4 bases and J by 5 bases, with 15 bases between them. DNA for the CDR3: TGTGCCAGCAGTGCAGAGGGGGGGGGACACAATGAGCAGTTCTTC. Its translation is CASSAEGGGHNEQFF.

The J gene is TRBJ2-7, the V gene TRBV9; 9 bases line up with TRBD2. V trimming: 1 base; J trimming: 7 bases; junction bases outside the gene matches: 6. The CDR3 has 14 amino acids. CDR1 is SGDLS and CDR2 is YYNGEE in the germline V gene. The CDR3, as DNA: TGTGCCAGCAGCGTAAGCGGGGGGCCGGGGGAGCAGTACTTC. Protein sequence: CASSVSGGPGEQYF.

The chain recombines TRBV28 with TRBJ1-2, with 8 bases that match TRBD1. Germline CDR1 MDHEN, CDR2 SYDVKM. This CDR3 has 12 residues. The trim removed 6 bases at V and 5 bases at J, leaving 2 bases unmatched. This CDR3 is CASRTGGYGYTF. As DNA, the CDR3 is TGTGCCAGCAGAACAGGGGGGTATGGCTACACCTTC.

The chain is built from TRBV19 and TRBJ2-6, with TRBD2 as a possible D gene (6 bases). Germline CDR1 is LNHDA and CDR2 is SQIVND (reference sequence). The V end was cut by 6 bases, the J end by 1 base, with 25 bases between. This CDR3 has 20 amino acids. Written as DNA, the CDR3 is TGTGCCAGTAGGACGAGGGCTGGGACTCAATTGAGATCTGGGGCCAACGTCCTGACTTTC. Protein: CASRTRAGTQLRSGANVLTF. The full variable domain, with the rest looked up from reference TRBV19 and TRBJ2-6, is DGGITQSPKYLFRKEGQNVTLSCEQNLNHDAMYWYRQDPGQGLRLIYYSQIVNDFQKGDIAEGYSVSREKKESFPLTVTSAQKNPTAFYLCASRTRAGTQLRSGANVLTFGAGSRLTVL.

The chain links TRBV6-2 or TRBV6-3 to TRBJ2-7; the D gene is possibly TRBD2 (6 bases). V was pared by 4 bases and J by 5 bases, with 12 bases between. Germline loops: CDR1 MNHEY, CDR2 SVGEGT. The CDR3 covers 13 residues. CDR3 nucleotides: TGTGCCAGCAGTTTCGGAGGGTTTGACGAGCAGTACTTC. It translates to CASSFGGFDEQYF.

The gene calls are TRBV7-9 and TRBJ1-6; maybe TRBD1 (5 bases). The ends were cut back, 4 bases at V and 9 bases at J, with 16 bases in the middle. Germline V gene lookup returns CDR1 SEHNR and CDR2 FQNEAQ (reference sequence). The CDR3 has 15 residues. CDR3 DNA: TGTGCCAGCAGCTACAGGACGGACCCGGTTTCACCCCTCCACTTT. Amino acid sequence: CASSYRTDPVSPLHF.

The chain employs TRBV4-1 and TRBJ2-7, with TRBD2 identical over 8 bases. The CDR3 contains 15 residues. Germline V gene lookup returns CDR1 MGHRA and CDR2 YSYEKL. Unmatched junction bases numbered 6, after V lost 2 bases and J lost 3 bases. The DNA of the CDR3 is TGCGCCAGCAGCCAAAACGCCGGGACTAGCTACGAGCAGTACTTC. Protein: CASSQNAGTSYEQYF.

The V call is TRBV27, the J call TRBJ2-7; 8 bases are a match to TRBD1. The junction had 4 bases not matched to a gene; V was cut back by 2 bases and J by 4 bases. This CDR3 comprises 14 residues. Per germline, CDR1 MNHEY and CDR2 SMNVEV (reference sequence). CDR3 protein: CASSLQGAGYEQYF. In nucleotides, the CDR3 is TGTGCCAGCAGTTTACAGGGGGCAGGGTACGAGCAGTACTTC.

The CDR3 here is CASSSSRPGGNTIYF. Here the CDR3 DNA reads TGTGCCAGCAGTTCCTCTCGTCCAGGGGGAAACACCATATATTTT. The chain uses TRBV6-5 and TRBJ1-3, with D maybe TRBD1 (5 bases). CDR1 and CDR2 (germline): MNHEY, SVGAGI. The CDR3 runs to 15 residues. The germline V and J ends were trimmed by 4 bases and 4 bases, with 14 bases remaining between them.